This T cell receptor beta chain was profiled in a study of cytomegalovirus exposure and HLA in healthy donors. Overall study context: There were over 350 genotyped donors. Of these, roughly 84% fell in the genetic ancestry cluster associated with self-reported Caucasian donors.

Study-level results: For TCR beta chains, V- and J-gene trimming was later linked to a missense DCLRE1C variant. Reported performance of the classifier showed diagnosis of cytomegalovirus status with high specificity and sensitivity. The study listed about 150 cytomegalovirus-associated TCR beta chains.

Worth noting for this clone: Antigen specificity is unknown.

PCR amplification relied on 60 Vbeta primers (plus 13 Jbeta primers). Clones were sequenced by immunoSEQ multiplex PCR, and TCRdb holds only the in-frame ones, with some missing. The sample has 95,000 to 150,000 clones; 80% are singletons. The CDR3 totals 15 residues. Germline V gene sequence: CDR1 SGHRS, CDR2 YFSETQ. Specimen: PBMCs. The rearrangement links TRBV5-1 to TRBJ2-5; maybe TRBD1 (6 bases). The J call is doubtful: the DNA matches TRBJ2-7 better. This receptor was taken from a female donor in good health and CMV-seropositive. CDR3 in amino acids: CASSLEGVLSYEQYF. The CDR3 coding sequence is TGCGCCAGCAGCTTGGAGGGGGTTCTTTCCTACGAGCAGTACTTC.